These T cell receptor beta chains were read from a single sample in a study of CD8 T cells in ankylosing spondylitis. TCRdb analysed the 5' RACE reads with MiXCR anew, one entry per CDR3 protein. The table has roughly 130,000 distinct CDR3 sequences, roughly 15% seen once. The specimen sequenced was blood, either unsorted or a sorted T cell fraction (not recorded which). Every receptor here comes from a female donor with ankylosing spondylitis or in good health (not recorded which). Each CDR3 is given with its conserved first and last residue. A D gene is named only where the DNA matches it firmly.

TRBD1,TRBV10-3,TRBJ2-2,CAISESTGRTGELFF
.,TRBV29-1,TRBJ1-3,CSVPDSSGNTIYF
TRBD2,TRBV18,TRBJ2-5,CASRTLAGEEETQYF
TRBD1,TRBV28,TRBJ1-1,CASSSPTGASNTEAFF
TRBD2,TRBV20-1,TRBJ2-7,CSARRSGSTYEQYF
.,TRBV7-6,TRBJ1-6,CASSPQGGNSPLHF
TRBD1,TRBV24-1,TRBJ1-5,CATSRQGGQPQHF
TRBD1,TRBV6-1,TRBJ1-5,CASSRDSGQPQHF
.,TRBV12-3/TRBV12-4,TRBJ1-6,CASSLREVNNSPLHF
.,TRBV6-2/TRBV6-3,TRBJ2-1,CATDRTSLSYNEQFF
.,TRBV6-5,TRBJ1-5,CASSYSFGQPQHF
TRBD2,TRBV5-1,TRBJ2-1,CASSLTSGRLHEQFF
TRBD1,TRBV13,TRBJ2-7,CASSSPGQGGYEQYF
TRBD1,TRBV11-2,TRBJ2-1,CASSLNAGTENEQFF
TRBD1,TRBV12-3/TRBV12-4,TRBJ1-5,CASSLFRGGQPQHF
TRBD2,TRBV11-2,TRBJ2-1,CASSLDRPGTSGGYNEQFF
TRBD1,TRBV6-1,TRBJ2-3,CASRPRGREDTQYF
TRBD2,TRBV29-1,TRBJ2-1,CSVGTRGTYNEQFF
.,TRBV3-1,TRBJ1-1,CASSPGQNGVRAFF
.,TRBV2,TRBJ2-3,CASSPPGYGTDTQYF
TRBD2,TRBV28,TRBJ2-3,CASIPAGTTKYF
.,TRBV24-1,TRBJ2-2,CASKKWTMGNTGELFF
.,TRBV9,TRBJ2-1,CASSTSGSRTYNEQFF
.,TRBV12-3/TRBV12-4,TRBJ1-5,CASSLRSNQPQHF